The T cell receptor (beta chain) described here comes from a study of CD8+CD57+ T cells in acquired aplastic anemia. V lost 0 bases and J 0 bases, leaving 9 bases between the germline ends. The germline V gene has CDR1 LGHNA and CDR2 YNFKEQ. The CDR3 contains 15 residues. About this clonotype: What it binds is unknown.

Profiles of TCR beta VDJ and CDR3 were generated from a genomic DNA template. TCRdb processed the reads anew with MiXCR; each CDR3 protein has one entry. The sample records about 40,000 distinct CDR3 sequences, roughly 69% being singletons. Sequencing involved patients with CD8+CD57+ cell expansion previously shown by flow cytometry. Study-wide findings and caveats: Statistical testing detected no significant gap in CD8+ Simpson's diversity between patients and controls. Between patients and controls, around 31 CD8+ CDR3 sequences were found in common.

This TCR was recovered from a human donor with aplastic anemia. The sequencing sample was made of sorted CD4+, CD8+, or CD8+CD57+ T cells (not recorded which) from PBMCs. V usage is TRBV4-2 and J usage is TRBJ2-7; D is unclear. The CDR3 bases are TGTGCCAGCAGCCAAGACCAATTCGGCTCCTACGAGCAGTACTTC. This sequence encodes CASSQDQFGSYEQYF.